The clone carrying this TCR beta chain has ten or more counts. This sample is part of a study of T-cell reconstitution after alpha-beta-depleted transplantation in children. CDR1 is SQVTM and CDR2 is ANQGSEA in the germline V gene. The CDR3 totals 13 residues. The ends lost 4 bases at V and 5 bases at J; junction bases unmatched: 6. Preparation of the TCRbeta library involved a method that used unique molecular identifiers. TCRdb reanalysed the PCR reads using MiXCR and keeps one entry per CDR3 protein. The repertoire consists of 220,000 or so distinct CDR3 sequences, with approximately 8.9% occurring once and the leading ten covering less than 8%.

Sequenced here: PBMCs, mostly from graft donor cells, sampled 180 days after TCRalphabeta/CD19-depleted stem cell transplant. The sequence derives from a male patient between 10 and 17 years old who had a stem cell transplant for acute lymphoblastic leukemia, so the T cells may come from the graft donor. The chain has TRBV29-1 and TRBJ1-1; 8 bases line up with TRBD1. The CDR3 sequence: CSVVETGATEAFF. The CDR3 DNA reads as TGCAGCGTTGTAGAGACAGGGGCTACTGAAGCTTTCTTT. The variable domain in full, completed from reference TRBV29-1 and TRBJ1-1, reads SAVISQKPSRDICQRGTSLTIQCQVDSQVTMMFWYRQQPGQSLTLIATANQGSEATYESGFVIDKFPISRPNLTFSTLTVSNMSPEDSSIYLCSVVETGATEAFFGQGTRLTVV.